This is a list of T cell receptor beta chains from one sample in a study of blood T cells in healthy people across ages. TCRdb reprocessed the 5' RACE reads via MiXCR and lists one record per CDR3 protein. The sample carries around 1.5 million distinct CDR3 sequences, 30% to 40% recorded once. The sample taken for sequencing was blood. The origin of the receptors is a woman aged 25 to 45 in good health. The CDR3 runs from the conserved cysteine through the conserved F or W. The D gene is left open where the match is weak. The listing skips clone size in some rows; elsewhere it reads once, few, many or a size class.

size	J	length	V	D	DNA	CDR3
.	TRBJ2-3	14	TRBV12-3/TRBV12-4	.	TGTGCCAGCAGTTTGGTTCTGGGGGAGGATACGCAGTATTTT	CASSLVLGEDTQYF
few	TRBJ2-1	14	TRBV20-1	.	TGCAGTGCTAGAGATCAAACTGGGAACAATGAGCAGTTCTTC	CSARDQTGNNEQFF
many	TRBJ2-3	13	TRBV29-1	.	TGCAGCGTTGGGGCTAGTCGCACAGATACGCAGTATTTT	CSVGASRTDTQYF
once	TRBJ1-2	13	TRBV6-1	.	TGTGCCAGCAGTGGACAGGTGAACTATGGCTACACCTTC	CASSGQVNYGYTF
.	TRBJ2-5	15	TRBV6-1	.	TGTGCCAGCAGAGAGGGGCAGGGGTACCAAGAGACCCAGTACTTC	CASREGQGYQETQYF
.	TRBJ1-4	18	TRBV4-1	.	TGCGCCAGCAGCCAAGAGGCCAGGACAGCGGCCCTCGGGGAAAAACTGTTTTTT	CASSQEARTAALGEKLFF
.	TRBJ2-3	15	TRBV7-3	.	TGTGCCAGCAGCTTAAGTGGCTCCTTCACAGATACGCAGTATTTT	CASSLSGSFTDTQYF
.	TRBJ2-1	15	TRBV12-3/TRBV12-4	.	TGTGCCAGCAGTGGGGTAGCGGAGTTATACAATGAGCAGTTCTTC	CASSGVAELYNEQFF
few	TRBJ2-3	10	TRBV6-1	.	TGTGCCACATTTCCAGATACGCAGTATTTT	CATFPDTQYF
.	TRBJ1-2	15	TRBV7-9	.	TGTGCCAGCAGCCCCCTGACAGGAAAAGTGTCCGGCTACACCTTC	CASSPLTGKVSGYTF
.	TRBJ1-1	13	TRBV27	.	TGTGCCAGCAGTTGGGCAGCGAACACTGAAGCTTTCTTT	CASSWAANTEAFF
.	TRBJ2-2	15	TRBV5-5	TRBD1	TGTGCCAGCAGCTTATGGACAGGGAACACCGGGGAGCTGTTTTTT	CASSLWTGNTGELFF
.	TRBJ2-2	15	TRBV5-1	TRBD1	TGCGCCAGCAGCCCGACAGGGCGGGACACCGGGGAGCTGTTTTTT	CASSPTGRDTGELFF